The 18 T cell receptor beta chains listed next were all sequenced from one sample in a study of cytomegalovirus exposure and HLA in healthy donors. With 60 Vbeta and 13 Jbeta primers, the PCR was carried out. Clones were sequenced by immunoSEQ multiplex PCR, and TCRdb holds only the in-frame ones, with some missing. The sample holds some 150,000 clones, approximately 84% seen once. The sample was PBMCs. The origin of the receptors is a woman aged 40 to 50 in good health and CMV-seronegative.

The CDR3 sequence: CASSLGEGSAEAFF. In nucleotides, the CDR3 is TGTGCCAGCAGCTTAGGGGAGGGCTCGGCCGAAGCTTTCTTT. The rearrangement links TRBV7-8 to TRBJ1-1, with D unclear. The length of the CDR3 is 14 residues. The ends were cut back, 1 base at V and 8 bases at J, with 14 bases in the middle. Germline V gives CDR1 SGHVS, CDR2 FQNEAQ.

The chain employs TRBV28 and TRBJ2-5; 10 bases fit TRBD1. This CDR3 contains 16 residues. V trimming: 6 bases; J trimming: 3 bases; junction bases outside the gene matches: 10. Germline CDR1 and CDR2: MDHEN and SYDVKM. The chain's CDR3 is CASSPPGGQGKETQYF. For the CDR3, the DNA is TGTGCCAGCAGCCCCCCGGGGGGACAGGGGAAAGAGACCCAGTACTTC.

The rearrangement uses TRBV18 and TRBJ1-1; a possible D gene is TRBD1 (5 bases). V dropped 3 bases and J dropped 10 bases, with 12 bases sitting between them. The length of the CDR3 is 12 residues. The V gene's germline CDR1 is KGHSH and CDR2 LQKENI. Here the CDR3 DNA reads TGTGCCAGCTCACCTTGGCAGGGCTCAGCTTTCTTT. Its translation is CASSPWQGSAFF.

CDR3 in DNA: TGTGCCAGCAGCTTAGCGGCTAGCGGGAGGTGGGGAGACGAGCAGTACTTC. It translates to CASSLAASGRWGDEQYF. V gene TRBV7-2 combines with J gene TRBJ2-7, with 11 bases identical to TRBD2. CDR1 SGHTA and CDR2 FQGNSA come from the germline V gene. CDR3 length: 17 residues. J was trimmed by 5 bases and V by 0 bases; bases with no gene match: 9.

The chain is built from TRBV15 and TRBJ1-5; 10 bases are a match to TRBD1. The V segment lost 3 bases and the J segment 4 bases; nucleotides outside the gene matches: 6. Germline-derived CDR1 and CDR2 are LNHNV and YYDKDF (reference sequence). The CDR3 has 16 residues. In nucleotides, the CDR3 is TGTGCCACCAGCAGGGGACAGGGGAGCGCGAATCAGCCCCAGCATTTT. This gives the protein CATSRGQGSANQPQHF.

The chain recombines TRBV28 with TRBJ2-2; 9 positions match TRBD1. CDR1 is MDHEN and CDR2 is SYDVKM in the germline V gene. This CDR3 contains 13 residues. V shed 5 bases, J shed 6 bases, and the junction held 1 base outside the gene matches. The chain's CDR3 is CASSDRGAGELFF. CDR3 nucleotide sequence: TGTGCCAGCAGTGACAGGGGGGCCGGGGAGCTGTTTTTT. Variable domain in full (rest from reference TRBV28 and TRBJ2-2): DVKVTQSSRYLVKRTGEKVFLECVQDMDHENMFWYRQDPGLGLRLIYFSYDVKMKEKGDIPEGYSVSREKKERFSLILESASTNQTSMYLCASSDRGAGELFFGEGSRLTVL.

The gene calls are TRBV7-2 and TRBJ1-2; a weak D match, TRBD1 (5 bases). This CDR3 region has 13 residues. Germline V gives CDR1 SGHTA, CDR2 FQGNSA. Trimming removed 2 bases at V and 6 bases at J, with 10 bases between. The CDR3 protein is CASSLSPGHGYTF. CDR3 in DNA: TGTGCCAGCAGCTTATCTCCAGGGCATGGCTACACCTTC.

The gene calls are TRBV25-1 and TRBJ2-5; D not certain. CDR3 size: 14 residues. Germline assignment: CDR1 MGHDK and CDR2 SYGVNS. Trimming took 1 base from V and 4 from J, leaving 10 bases between them. In DNA form, the CDR3 reads TGTGCCAGCAGTGAATTCGGTCGTGCAGAGACCCAGTACTTC. Residues: CASSEFGRAETQYF.

The CDR3 DNA reads TGCAGCGTAACAGGGGGCAATCGGTACGAGCAGTACTTC. Translating it yields CSVTGGNRYEQYF. V is TRBV29-1 and J is TRBJ2-7, with 9 bases identical to TRBD1. J gave up 4 bases and V 6 bases, and 7 bases lay outside the gene matches. The CDR3 is 13 amino acids. CDR1 and CDR2 (germline): SQVTM, ANQGSEA.

The chain has TRBV4-2 and TRBJ2-7; TRBD1 matches at 9 bases. The CDR3 is 15 residues long. Trimming at V came to 1 base and at J to 6 bases, leaving 7 bases not matched to a gene. Germline V gives CDR1 LGHNA, CDR2 YNFKEQ. The CDR3 spells CASSQGETGGPEQYF. CDR3 in DNA: TGTGCCAGCAGCCAAGGGGAGACAGGGGGTCCCGAGCAGTACTTC.

This clone was counted between two and nine times. The gene calls are TRBV9 and TRBJ2-6; D might be TRBD1 (6 bases). The germline gives CDR1 SGDLS, CDR2 YYNGEE. This CDR3 has 18 residues. With 3 bases removed from V and 0 bases from J, the gap between germline ends came to 16 bases. CDR3 region: CASSAWTAGFSGANVLTF. CDR3 DNA sequence: TGTGCCAGCAGCGCCTGGACAGCCGGATTCTCTGGGGCCAACGTCCTGACTTTC.

The chain carries TRBV19 and TRBJ2-3; D gene ambiguous. The CDR3 is made up of 8 amino acids. Per germline, CDR1 LNHDA and CDR2 SQIVND (reference sequence). The V and J ends lost 10 bases and 6 bases respectively, with 2 bases between them. CDR3 amino acids: CATDTQYF. For the CDR3, the DNA is TGTGCCACTGATACGCAGTATTTT.

V gene TRBV27 combines with J gene TRBJ1-3; D call uncertain. Germline V CDR1 and CDR2: MNHEY, SMNVEV (reference sequence). V lost 0 bases, J lost 0 bases, and 6 bases lay in between. The length of the CDR3 is 15 residues. CDR3 coding DNA: TGTGCCAGCAGTTTATCGGCCAGCTCTGGAAACACCATATATTTT. Its protein product is CASSLSASSGNTIYF.

This chain joins TRBV11-2 and TRBJ1-2; 7 bases are shared with TRBD1. V dropped 3 bases and J dropped 4; count of bases not matched to a gene: 5. The CDR3 is 14 amino acids. Germline lookup yields CDR1 SGHAT and CDR2 FQNNGV. The CDR3 DNA is TGTGCCAGCAGCTTGCAGGGGGGTGTCTATGGCTACACCTTC. Protein: CASSLQGGVYGYTF.

V usage is TRBV6-1 and J usage is TRBJ2-7, with TRBD1 identical over 11 bases. Germline assignment: CDR1 MNHNS and CDR2 SASEGT. J was trimmed by 2 bases and V by 6 bases; bases with no gene match: 6. CDR3 length: 15 amino acids. In DNA, the CDR3 is TGTGCCAGCAGAATGGGACAGGGGGTGACCTACGAGCAGTACTTC. It translates to CASRMGQGVTYEQYF.

This chain uses TRBV6-1 with TRBJ2-5; D unclear. The end of the DNA fits TRBJ2-7 better, so the J call may be wrong. CDR1 MNHNS and CDR2 SASEGT come from the germline V gene. The CDR3 runs to 16 residues. In DNA, the CDR3 is TGTGCCAGCAGTGAAGAGTTAAGTAGATTTTCCTACGAGCAGTACTTC. It translates to CASSEELSRFSYEQYF.

V usage is TRBV28 and J usage is TRBJ2-1; 7 nucleotides align to TRBD1. CDR3 length: 16 residues. With V trimmed by 6 bases and J by 2 bases, 10 bases remained unmatched. Germline V lookup: CDR1 MDHEN, CDR2 SYDVKM. CDR3 DNA: TGTGCCAGCAGCCTCCACGACAGGGCGCCCTACAATGAGCAGTTCTTC. Its translation: CASSLHDRAPYNEQFF.

The chain recombines TRBV10-2 with TRBJ1-1; D possibly corresponds to TRBD1 (5 bases). Germline V gene data show CDR1 as WSHSY and CDR2 as SAAADI. This CDR3 comprises 14 residues. V was clipped by 6 bases and J by 2 bases, with 13 bases between them. The CDR3 sequence: CASRLTATNTEAFF. The CDR3 DNA sequence: TGCGCCAGCAGGTTGACAGCGACAAACACTGAAGCTTTCTTT.